This TCR beta chain is from a study of blood T cell repertoires in COVID-19. In the study overall: Spain, Italy and the United States supplied samples that represented acute and convalescent COVID-19.

Original handling: Amplified reference gene primers provided the basis for estimating nucleated cell counts. Sequencing used immunoSEQ multiplex PCR; TCRdb keeps in-frame clones, though not all of them. The V and J calls and clone size are taken from that table; D and trimming were inferred from the DNA. The sample includes about 140,000 clones, over 80% seen only once; the top ten take 9.5% to 12%. J gave up 2 bases and V 5 bases, and 5 bases lay outside the gene matches. CDR1 and CDR2 from the germline V gene are MGHDK and SYGVNS. The CDR3 length is 14 residues. Source material: peripheral blood. The V call is TRBV25-1, the J call TRBJ1-2; 7 nucleotides line up with TRBD1. This sequence originates from a woman aged 80 or over with acute or convalescent COVID-19. The CDR3 DNA sequence: TGTGCCAGCAGTCCCTCGGGACAGAACTATGGCTACACCTTC. Its translation: CASSPSGQNYGYTF.